This T cell receptor beta chain was sequenced in a study of control samples from healthy donors and cancer patients. Profiling relied on immunoSEQ multiplex PCR, and the TCRdb table lists in-frame clones only, not all of them. The repertoire holds roughly 170,000 clones, 85% to 95% seen once, with 1.3% to 1.5% in the top ten. This clone was detected only a few times. The CDR3 has 13 amino acids. Source material: blood. The source is a woman under 30 in good health. This sequence joins TRBV21-1 and TRBJ2-5; the D call of TRBD1 is as the table states it, not checked on the DNA. TRBV21-1 is deemed a pseudogene. CDR3 amino acids: CASSKDRGQTQYF. CDR3 DNA sequence: TGTGCCAGCAGCAAAGACAGGGGGCAGACCCAGTACTTC.